This TCR beta chain was sequenced in a study of T cells in Graves' hyperthyroidism and ophthalmopathy (dated by TCRdb to between 2018 and 2020). Context from the whole study: Peripheral blood samples were taken at initial diagnosis, before any treatment was given. TCR V-J signatures able to tell the groups apart were searched for in a discovery cohort of 100 patients, of whom more than 40 had Graves' ophthalmopathy and about 60 had stable Graves' hyperthyroidism. Prospective prediction of ophthalmopathy was tested in an independent validation cohort of fewer than 20 hyperthyroidism patients and 17 patients who later progressed to ophthalmopathy. The 90 or so discovery patients were randomly split 7:3 into training and test sets. In addition, the study compared T-cell repertoires in thyroid tissue and in blood from five to seven Graves' hyperthyroidism patients. Following sampling, methimazole starting at 30 mg daily was given to hyperthyroidism patients, and high-dose intravenous methylprednisolone was given to ophthalmopathy patients. The paper reports TCR Vbeta CDR3 sequencing of roughly 140 peripheral blood samples: approximately 43 ophthalmopathy, under 85 hyperthyroidism and 17 progressor patients.

As for this clonotype: It has no known antigen specificity. No base quality values were provided; no much bigger clone lies one nucleotide off.

Amplification of TCR beta CDR3 regions was carried out from RNA transcripts. The first round of RT-PCR for the TCR CDR3 was performed with the HTBI primer set and the Qiagen OneStep RT-PCR kit. A second multiplex PCR round built the libraries, followed by size selection and purification. Libraries were sequenced paired-end with 100 bp reads on an Illumina HiSeq2000. On the authors' methods: SOAPnuke was used to process the raw data, removing reads that contained adapters or uncalled bases, had a mean Phred below 15, or lacked an exact match to the constant primer or identifier. COPE v1.2.5 was used to merge the high-quality paired reads, and each unique nucleotide sequence was defined as a clonotype. Clonotypes were aligned to IMGT TRBV, TRBD and TRBJ reference segments using MiTCR v1.1. The analysis included only V-J combinations with a frequency above 0.0001, which together covered 99% to 99.2% of the repertoires. A TCS score was defined as the ratio between F50 (clonal expansion) and ExV (chaos), using BLOSUM62-based TCRdist between CDR3 peptides within each V-J. Welch's t-statistics and random forest reduced roughly 540 V-J features to roughly 13, which were used in a naive Bayes classifier (R e1071). The raw public data were reprocessed by TCRdb itself: fastp quality trimming at Q25, MiXCR clonotype calling, in-frame beta chains only. Each CDR3 protein appears once, grouped with its most common genes and DNA. The V and J calls were determined by TCRdb, not by the authors. This sample is represented by about 500,000 distinct CDR3 sequences; over 15% of them were singletons. The leading ten clones occupy 17% of the sample.

Moderately to severely active disease, a Clinical Activity Score of at least 3, a NOSPECS grade of at least 4, and a duration under 3 months were present in ophthalmopathy patients. The study excluded patients with uncontrolled infections, other autoimmune diseases, pregnancy or lactation. Clinical symptoms, serum thyroxine and TRAb, thyroid ultrasound, and orbital computed tomography formed the basis for the diagnoses. Ficoll-Paque density gradient centrifugation was used to isolate PBMCs from around 10 ml of fresh peripheral blood. Trizol reagent was used to extract total RNA, and RNA quality was then checked on an Agilent 2100 Bioanalyzer. Beyond this particular receptor, the publication reports: No statistical method was used to fix the sample size in advance, and group allocation was not hidden from the investigators. During validation, the model predicted progression to ophthalmopathy a median of about 6.3 months ahead of onset, with almost 71% sensitivity and more than 72% specificity. Most expanded thyroid clonotypes (frequency above 0.001) were also found in blood, which suggests that blood repertoires may mirror thyroid immune responses. In cross-validation, a model built on a 13 V-J signature told ophthalmopathy apart from stable hyperthyroidism with 87.88% sensitivity and roughly 81% specificity, and in testing the same model reached 80%/75%.

According to the germline V gene, CDR1 reads SGHRS and CDR2 reads YFSETQ. The CDR3 goes from the cysteine to the phenylalanine over 14 residues. The kept DNA is CDR3 alone, 42 bases in frame from the first base. V is clipped by 1 base and J by 8 bases, and the sequence between their germline boundaries is 13 bases long. Sequenced material: blood. Recombination linked TRBV5-1 to TRBJ2-1; the D gene cannot be named for sure. This receptor was obtained from a woman between 18 and 29 years old with Graves' ophthalmopathy. This receptor carries the CDR3 CASSLSSLEDEQFF. The nucleotide sequence is TGCGCCAGCAGCTTGAGTAGCCTAGAGGATGAGCAGTTCTTC.